The subject of this entry is one T cell receptor (beta chain). The target antigen is unknown. V shed 4 bases and J 3 bases; nucleotides not matched to a gene: 7. This CDR3 is 15 amino acids long. The germline V gene encodes CDR1 MDHEN and CDR2 SYDVKM. The sample originates from a study of T cells in localized non-small cell lung cancer. The assay was immunoSEQ multiplex PCR, and TCRdb's table has in-frame clones only and misses some. The sample has around 29,000 clones, roughly 90% seen once; the top ten hold around 4.2%. General study results and limits: When the top 100 tumor clones were examined, a median around 61 of them also appeared in the adjacent lung, which was paired and uninvolved.

This chain links TRBV28 with TRBJ1-2, with 8 bases fitting TRBD1. This material consisted of peripheral blood mononuclear cells, taken before any cancer treatment. The TCR was taken from a woman between 40 and 69 years old with stage III lung adenocarcinoma. CDR3 protein: CASSSPGTGDYGYTF. Here the CDR3 DNA reads TGTGCCAGCAGTTCCCCCGGGACAGGAGACTATGGCTACACCTTC.